What follows are 9 T cell receptor beta chains derived from one specimen sequenced in a study of blood T cells in healthy people across ages. For the second PCR, which ran for about 6 to 11 cycles, a sample-barcoded 5' primer and a J-beta primer mix were used. MiXCR, applied by TCRdb to the 5' RACE reads, yields one record per CDR3 protein. This table has 1.5 million to 2 million distinct CDR3 sequences, 49% appearing once. Sequencing was carried out using blood. The source is a woman aged 40 to 50 in good health.

This clonotype was detected a few times. The J gene is TRBJ2-3, the V gene TRBV20-1, with D possibly matching TRBD2 (6 bases). CDR1 and CDR2 from the germline V gene are DFQATT and SNEGSKA (reference sequence). The CDR3 runs to 14 residues. The V gene lost 1 base and the J gene lost 1 base, with 9 bases spanning the gap. The CDR3 DNA follows: TGCAGTGCTAGAGTTGGGGAGGGCACAGATACGCAGTATTTT. Translated: CSARVGEGTDTQYF.

This clonotype has more than one count but fewer than ten. The chain joins TRBV3-1 to TRBJ1-1; 8 nucleotides line up with TRBD1. The CDR3 consists of 18 residues. V was clipped by 1 base and J by 1 base; unmatched bases: 11. The V gene's germline CDR1 is LGHDT and CDR2 YNNKEL (reference sequence). The CDR3 nucleotides read TGTGCCAGCAGCCAAGTCGTTCCTCCCGGACAGGGGAACACTGAAGCTTTCTTT. As protein: CASSQVVPPGQGNTEAFF.

This clonotype came up a few times. The chain employs TRBV24-1 and TRBJ2-5; D gene unclear. Germline CDR1 is KGHDR and CDR2 is SFDVKD. The CDR3 loop spans 12 amino acids. V was cut by 9 bases and J by 5 bases, with 12 bases left in between. Here the CDR3 reads CATADFMETQYF. The CDR3 DNA reads as TGTGCCACCGCCGACTTCATGGAGACCCAGTACTTC.

J is TRBJ2-1 and V is TRBV28, with D uncertain. The V and J ends lost 8 bases and 0 bases respectively, with 14 bases between them. CDR1 is MDHEN and CDR2 is SYDVKM in the germline V gene. This CDR3 has 15 residues. The CDR3 reads CASRVRPSSYNEQFF. CDR3 nucleotide sequence: TGTGCCAGCCGAGTTAGACCGAGCTCCTACAATGAGCAGTTCTTC.

The genes are TRBV12-5 and TRBJ2-1, with D perhaps matching TRBD2 (6 bases). Germline V gene data show CDR1 as LGHNT and CDR2 as FRNRAP. Trimming cost V 5 bases and J 6 bases, with 20 bases left between them. This CDR3 spans 16 amino acids. The CDR3 DNA sequence: TGTGCTAGTGGTCCCGCGGGGAGCCCAATCTTCAATGAGCAGTTCTTC. Translated, it gives CASGPAGSPIFNEQFF.

This clonotype was seen many times. The chain is built from TRBV20-1 and TRBJ2-3; 7 positions agree with TRBD1. This CDR3 has 14 residues. The germline V gene has CDR1 DFQATT and CDR2 SNEGSKA (reference sequence). The CDR3 nucleotides are TGCAGCGCCAGGGACAGATCTAGCACAGATACGCAGTATTTT. Its protein product is CSARDRSSTDTQYF.

This clonotype was detected a few times. This chain uses TRBV7-9 with TRBJ1-5; TRBD1 agrees at 9 bases. This CDR3 is built from 13 residues. V was clipped by 5 bases and J by 14 bases; unmatched bases: 10. Germline V gene data show CDR1 as SEHNR and CDR2 as FQNEAQ (reference sequence). The CDR3 nucleotides are TGTGCCAGCAGCCATATAACAGGACAGGGGAAGCATTTT. It specifies CASSHITGQGKHF.

V gene TRBV27 combines with J gene TRBJ1-6; D not certain. Germline V CDR1 and CDR2: MNHEY, SMNVEV (reference sequence). The CDR3 runs to 13 residues. The V gene lost 7 bases and the J gene lost 15 bases, with 19 bases spanning the gap. CDR3: CASTELRTMDLHF. For the CDR3, the DNA is TGTGCCAGCACAGAGCTGCGAACCATGGACCTCCACTTT.

This clonotype was counted once. DNA of the CDR3: TGTGCCAGCAGCTCGCGAGACGTCAGAGGAACTAATGAAAAACTGTTTTTT. Encoded protein: CASSSRDVRGTNEKLFF. This sequence joins TRBV7-2 and TRBJ1-4; D not resolved. Germline values: CDR1 SGHTA, CDR2 FQGNSA. Trimming took 4 bases from V and 1 from J, leaving 16 bases between them. The CDR3 totals 17 residues.